One and the same sample provided the 31 T cell receptor beta chains below, sequenced in a study of T cells after yellow fever vaccination. Via MiXCR, TCRdb re-called the 5' RACE reads, giving one row per CDR3 protein. The sample contains around 310,000 distinct CDR3 sequences, under 5% of which appear only once. Here the sequenced sample was PBMCs, taken 5 days after the yellow fever booster vaccination. The receptors originated from a man aged 18 to 30 who received the YFV17D yellow fever vaccine.

This clonotype was picked up a small number of times. The chain combines TRBV7-2 with TRBJ1-3; 8 bases map to TRBD1. J was trimmed by 0 bases and V by 3 bases; bases with no gene match: 7. CDR1 and CDR2 (germline): SGHTA, FQGNSA. There are 17 residues in the CDR3. CDR3 in DNA: TGTGCCAGCAGCTTGTGGGGTACAGGGGGCTCTGGAAACACCATATATTTT. As protein: CASSLWGTGGSGNTIYF. Using reference TRBV7-2 and TRBJ1-3 for the parts outside the CDR3, the full variable domain is GAGVSQSPSNKVTEKGKDVELRCDPISGHTALYWYRQSLGQGLEFLIYFQGNSAPDKSGLPSDRFSAERTGGSVSTLTIQRTQQEDSAVYLCASSLWGTGGSGNTIYFGEGSWLTVV.

In its sample, this clonotype was seen many times. The J gene is TRBJ2-7, the V gene TRBV7-2; 7 bases fit TRBD2. The V gene's germline CDR1 is SGHTA and CDR2 FQGNSA. Trimming removed 2 bases from V and 4 bases from J; junction bases left unmatched: 5. The length of the CDR3 is 14 residues. CDR3 coding DNA: TGTGCCAGCAGCTTACCCGGGGGGAAATACGAGCAGTACTTC. It yields the protein CASSLPGGKYEQYF.

The CDR3: CASSQEWQGNQPQHF. The CDR3 DNA sequence: TGCGCCAGCAGCCAAGAGTGGCAGGGGAATCAGCCCCAGCATTTT. The rearrangement links TRBV4-3 to TRBJ1-5, with a weak D call TRBD1 (6 bases). The CDR3 is 15 amino acids. Germline-derived CDR1 and CDR2 are LGHNA and YSLEER. Trimming pared 0 bases from V and 4 bases from J, leaving 10 bases between.

This clonotype has a handful of counts. The chain is built from TRBV29-1 and TRBJ1-1; D call uncertain. The V end lost 6 bases, the J end lost 0 bases, and 8 bases lay between the germline ends. The CDR3 is made up of 12 amino acids. Germline values: CDR1 SQVTM, CDR2 ANQGSEA. DNA of the CDR3: TGCAGCGTACGACGGGTGAACACTGAAGCTTTCTTT. This sequence encodes CSVRRVNTEAFF.

This clonotype showed up just a few times. This chain joins TRBV6-5 and TRBJ2-6, with no clear D. CDR1 MNHEY and CDR2 SVGAGI come from the germline V gene. V was trimmed by 4 bases and J by 1 base, leaving 8 bases between them. This CDR3 comprises 15 residues. This chain's CDR3 is CASSSRISGANVLTF. The CDR3 nucleotides are TGTGCCAGCAGTTCCAGGATTTCTGGGGCCAACGTCCTGACTTTC.

There are many counts of this clonotype. In DNA form, the CDR3 reads TGTGCCAGCAGCTTAGTTGAGCAGTACTTC. Translated: CASSLVEQYF. The V and J genes are TRBV11-2 and TRBJ2-7; the D is unclear. V lost 1 base and J lost 7, with 2 bases in between. This CDR3 has 10 amino acids. Per germline, CDR1 SGHAT and CDR2 FQNNGV. Full variable domain (rest looked up from reference TRBV11-2 and TRBJ2-7): EAGVAQSPRYKIIEKRQSVAFWCNPISGHATLYWYQQILGQGPKLLIQFQNNGVVDDSQLPKDRFSAERLKGVDSTLKIQPAKLEDSAVYLCASSLVEQYFGPGTRLTVT.

This clonotype was counted between two and nine times. The gene calls are TRBV6-6 and TRBJ1-3; the D is unclear. Trimming stripped 0 bases from V and 3 bases from J, with 15 bases between. Per germline, CDR1 MNHNY and CDR2 SVGAGI (reference sequence). This CDR3 has 17 amino acids. CDR3 in DNA: TGTGCCAGCAGTTACTCTAGGCTTGGAGTGGGTGGAAACACCATATATTTT. It translates to CASSYSRLGVGGNTIYF.

This clonotype was observed many times. This chain connects TRBV7-6 to TRBJ1-4; 9 bases fit TRBD1. The ends lost 4 bases at V and 3 bases at J; junction bases unmatched: 9. Germline V gene lookup returns CDR1 SGHVS and CDR2 FNYEAQ. This CDR3 region has 17 residues. CDR3: CASSWGQGGRSNEKLFF. Written as DNA, the CDR3 is TGTGCCAGCAGCTGGGGACAGGGCGGACGATCTAATGAAAAACTGTTTTTT.

Many counts were recorded for this clonotype. The chain is built from TRBV5-5 and TRBJ1-5, with TRBD1 identical over 11 bases. CDR1 and CDR2 (germline): SGHKS, YYEKEE (reference sequence). Trimming removed 4 bases from V and 0 bases from J; junction bases left unmatched: 9. The CDR3 length is 18 residues. The CDR3 loop is CASSLSAGTGGSNQPQHF. As DNA, the CDR3 is TGTGCCAGCAGCCTGTCCGCCGGGACAGGGGGTAGCAATCAGCCCCAGCATTTT.

The chain joins TRBV12-3 or TRBV12-4 to TRBJ1-2; D might be TRBD1 (5 bases). V was clipped by 11 bases and J by 7 bases, with 23 bases between them. CDR3 length: 14 residues. The CDR3 here is CASGPGTAGFGYTF. Here the CDR3 DNA reads TGTGCCTCGGGGCCGGGGACCGCCGGCTTTGGCTACACCTTC.

This clonotype was recorded many times. The genes are TRBV5-6 and TRBJ1-5; a weak D match, TRBD1 (5 bases). This CDR3 contains 13 residues. Germline V gene sequence: CDR1 SGHDT, CDR2 YYEEEE. V lost 0 bases to trimming and J lost 4 bases, with 5 bases between them. The CDR3: CASSLDRNQPQHF. CDR3 bases: TGTGCCAGCAGCTTGGACAGGAATCAGCCCCAGCATTTT.

In its sample, this clonotype was seen a few times. The rearrangement joins TRBV5-1 to TRBJ1-1, with D tentatively TRBD1 (5 bases). The CDR3 consists of 18 residues. CDR1 and CDR2 (germline): SGHRS, YFSETQ. Trimming pared 4 bases from V and 4 bases from J, leaving 26 bases between. The CDR3, as DNA: TGCGCCAGCAGCGCCACTACAGGTTTTATGGTTCGGGGCACTGAAGCTTTCTTT. Protein: CASSATTGFMVRGTEAFF.

This clonotype appeared a few times. The chain employs TRBV15 and TRBJ2-2; 11 nucleotides match TRBD1. This CDR3 contains 16 residues. V lost 0 bases, J lost 6 bases, and 3 bases stayed unmatched. From germline, CDR1 is LNHNV and CDR2 YYDKDF (reference sequence). The CDR3 loop reads CATSREPGQGAGELFF. CDR3 sequence (DNA): TGTGCCACCAGCAGAGAACCGGGACAGGGGGCCGGGGAGCTGTTTTTT.

This clonotype turned up a few times. The chain joins TRBV11-2 to TRBJ1-6; the D is unclear. This CDR3 has 18 residues. Trimming stripped 4 bases from V and 0 bases from J, with 16 bases between. Germline V gene data show CDR1 as SGHAT and CDR2 as FQNNGV. In DNA, the CDR3 is TGTGCCAGCAGCTCGGCGGGTGGAGACTACTCCTATAATTCACCCCTCCACTTT. Translated: CASSSAGGDYSYNSPLHF. The whole variable domain, filled in from reference TRBV11-2 and TRBJ1-6, reads EAGVAQSPRYKIIEKRQSVAFWCNPISGHATLYWYQQILGQGPKLLIQFQNNGVVDDSQLPKDRFSAERLKGVDSTLKIQPAKLEDSAVYLCASSSAGGDYSYNSPLHFGNGTRLTVT.

J is TRBJ2-5 and V is TRBV5-1; 10 bases agree with TRBD2. V was pared by 1 base and J by 5 bases, with 14 bases of the junction left unmatched. The CDR3 loop spans 18 amino acids. Germline V gene lookup returns CDR1 SGHRS and CDR2 YFSETQ. The CDR3 DNA reads TGCGCCAGCAGCTTGATTCCTAGCGGGGGCCTGGGGGTGGAGACCCAGTACTTC. As protein: CASSLIPSGGLGVETQYF.

This clonotype was counted many times. This rearrangement joins TRBV4-3 to TRBJ1-2; D is unclear. V was trimmed by 1 base and J by 3 bases, leaving 21 bases between them. Germline values: CDR1 LGHNA, CDR2 YSLEER. The CDR3 sequence is 18 residues long. The CDR3 DNA reads TGCGCCAGCAGCCAAGGACGAGGGCAGGCGCTCAATTACTATGGCTACACCTTC. Its protein product is CASSQGRGQALNYYGYTF.

This clonotype was seen more than once but under ten times. The chain is built from TRBV4-2 and TRBJ2-2; no definite D call. The CDR3 runs to 15 residues. The germline V gene encodes CDR1 LGHNA and CDR2 YNFKEQ. V was pared by 6 bases and J by 6 bases, with 17 bases between. Here the CDR3 DNA reads TGTGCCAGCAGGGATCCGCTTAGAGGCGCCGGGGAGCTGTTTTTT. This codes for CASRDPLRGAGELFF.

This clonotype has just a few counts. The rearrangement uses TRBV10-3 and TRBJ1-2, with D perhaps matching TRBD1 (6 bases). Germline V gives CDR1 ENHRY, CDR2 SYGVKD. CDR3 size: 13 residues. V was cut by 0 bases and J by 7 bases, with 9 bases left in between. DNA for the CDR3: TGTGCCATCAGTGAGTCTGGGGGGGCTGGCTACACCTTC. Translated, it gives CAISESGGAGYTF.

This clonotype was recorded a few times. The chain recombines TRBV5-1 with TRBJ2-2, with a weak D call TRBD2 (6 bases). Trimming removed 4 bases from V and 5 bases from J, with 21 bases in between. The CDR3 has 17 residues. Looked up from germline, CDR1 is SGHRS and CDR2 is YFSETQ. The CDR3 loop is CASSRPGGSDPTGELFF. In DNA, the CDR3 is TGCGCCAGCAGCCGACCTGGAGGGTCCGATCCTACCGGGGAGCTGTTTTTT.

The rearrangement links TRBV12-3 or TRBV12-4 to TRBJ1-4; possibly TRBD1 for D (6 bases). The CDR3 has 15 residues. V was shortened by 1 base and J by 11 bases, with 17 bases between the two germline ends. The CDR3 protein is CASSLGGATEGKLFF. The DNA for the CDR3 is TGTGCCAGCAGTTTAGGGGGGGCAACCGAAGGGAAACTGTTTTTT.

The J gene is TRBJ2-5, the V gene TRBV5-6; 8 nucleotides agree with TRBD1. There are 15 residues in the CDR3. Germline assignment: CDR1 SGHDT and CDR2 YYEEEE. The junction had 8 bases not matched to a gene; V was cut back by 2 bases and J by 5 bases. Here the CDR3 reads CASSLAQGAQETQYF. The CDR3 DNA reads as TGTGCCAGCAGCTTAGCCCAGGGGGCGCAGGAGACCCAGTACTTC. Full variable domain (rest looked up from reference TRBV5-6 and TRBJ2-5): DAGVTQSPTHLIKTRGQQVTLRCSPKSGHDTVSWYQQALGQGPQFIFQYYEEEERQRGNFPDRFSGHQFPNYSSELNVNALLLGDSALYLCASSLAQGAQETQYFGPGTRLLVL.

There are many counts of this clonotype. The chain employs TRBV7-9 and TRBJ2-5, with D perhaps TRBD1 (6 bases). In germline, CDR1 is SEHNR, CDR2 FQNEAQ (reference sequence). This CDR3 is built from 15 residues. Trimming took 6 bases from V and 4 from J, leaving 18 bases between them. CDR3 loop: CASSRSRGFRETQYF. CDR3 DNA sequence: TGTGCCAGCAGTCGAAGCAGGGGATTCAGAGAGACCCAGTACTTC.

This clonotype was detected ten times or more. This chain connects TRBV24-1 to TRBJ2-3; 8 bases align to TRBD2. This CDR3 comprises 16 residues. The germline gives CDR1 KGHDR, CDR2 SFDVKD. Trimming took 0 bases from V and 3 from J; bases not matched to a gene: 4. CDR3 nucleotides: TGTGCCACCAGTGATTTGCGGCGGGGGGTTACAGATACGCAGTATTTT. It yields the protein CATSDLRRGVTDTQYF.

This clonotype was recorded many times. This chain joins TRBV5-1 and TRBJ2-3, with TRBD2 as a possible D gene (6 bases). This CDR3 spans 14 amino acids. Per the germline V gene, CDR1 is SGHRS and CDR2 is YFSETQ. V lost 4 bases and J lost 2, with 11 bases in between. CDR3 protein: CASSVREITDTQYF. The CDR3 DNA is TGCGCCAGCAGCGTCCGGGAGATCACAGATACGCAGTATTTT.

This clonotype was counted only a few times. CDR3 amino acids: CASSLGDSYQETQYF. As DNA, the CDR3 is TGTGCCAGCAGCTTGGGGGACAGTTACCAAGAGACCCAGTACTTC. J is TRBJ2-5 and V is TRBV11-3; 7 nucleotides match TRBD1. The germline V gene has CDR1 SGHNT and CDR2 YENEEA. The CDR3 sequence is 15 residues long. V lost 3 bases and J lost 0; bases outside the gene matches: 4.

This clonotype was seen only a few times. The genes are TRBV20-1 and TRBJ1-4; TRBD1 agrees at 11 bases. J gave up 7 bases and V 6 bases, and 4 bases lay outside the gene matches. The CDR3 extends over 13 amino acids. CDR1 DFQATT and CDR2 SNEGSKA come from the germline V gene (reference sequence). The CDR3 DNA follows: TGCAGTGCCATGGACAGGGGGCCTGAAAAACTGTTTTTT. Translation gives CSAMDRGPEKLFF.

This sequence joins TRBV7-9 and TRBJ1-1; D is perhaps TRBD1 (5 bases). The length of the CDR3 is 16 residues. The ends were cut back, 5 bases at V and 3 bases at J, with 19 bases in the middle. CDR1 SEHNR and CDR2 FQNEAQ come from the germline V gene (reference sequence). The CDR3 DNA reads TGTGCCAGCAGCCATTCGACAGCCACCTGGGACACTGAAGCTTTCTTT. This sequence encodes CASSHSTATWDTEAFF.

This clonotype came up many times. The chain links TRBV27 to TRBJ1-1, with D perhaps TRBD1 (5 bases). V shed 5 bases and J shed 8 bases, with 15 bases lying between them. The CDR3 spans 13 residues. From germline, CDR1 is MNHEY and CDR2 SMNVEV (reference sequence). CDR3 protein: CASSPPWEGEAFF. In nucleotides, the CDR3 is TGTGCCAGCAGTCCCCCATGGGAGGGGGAAGCTTTCTTT.

This clonotype was counted ten times or more. The chain couples TRBV7-9 to TRBJ2-1, with TRBD1 matching over 8 bases. Per germline, CDR1 SEHNR and CDR2 FQNEAQ (reference sequence). The CDR3 is 15 amino acids. The J segment lost 7 bases and the V segment lost 4 bases, leaving 9 bases of the junction unmatched. CDR3 nucleotides: TGTGCCAGCAGCTCGTCAGGGGGCGTTTGGAATGAGCAGTTCTTC. Protein product: CASSSSGGVWNEQFF. Drawing the rest from reference TRBV7-9 and TRBJ2-1, the complete variable domain is DTGVSQNPRHKITKRGQNVTFRCDPISEHNRLYWYRQTLGQGPEFLTYFQNEAQLEKSRLLSDRFSAERPKGSFSTLEIQRTEQGDSAMYLCASSSSGGVWNEQFFGPGTRLTVL.

This clonotype occurred a few times. The chain has TRBV5-1 and TRBJ2-1, with TRBD2 matching 9 bases. V lost 5 bases, J lost 9 bases, and 9 bases stayed unmatched. Looked up from germline, CDR1 is SGHRS and CDR2 is YFSETQ. The length of the CDR3 is 14 residues. The CDR3 DNA sequence: TGCGCCAGCAGGGTTAGCGGGGGATCGGGTGAGCAGTTCTTC. This gives the protein CASRVSGGSGEQFF.

This clonotype has only a few counts. This chain connects TRBV7-2 to TRBJ2-1; D is possibly TRBD1 (6 bases). Trimming took 4 bases from V and 5 from J, leaving 12 bases between them. CDR3 length equals 14 residues. Germline lookup yields CDR1 SGHTA and CDR2 FQGNSA. The CDR3 spells CASSWRTADNEQFF. The CDR3 bases are TGTGCCAGCAGCTGGAGGACAGCAGACAATGAGCAGTTCTTC.